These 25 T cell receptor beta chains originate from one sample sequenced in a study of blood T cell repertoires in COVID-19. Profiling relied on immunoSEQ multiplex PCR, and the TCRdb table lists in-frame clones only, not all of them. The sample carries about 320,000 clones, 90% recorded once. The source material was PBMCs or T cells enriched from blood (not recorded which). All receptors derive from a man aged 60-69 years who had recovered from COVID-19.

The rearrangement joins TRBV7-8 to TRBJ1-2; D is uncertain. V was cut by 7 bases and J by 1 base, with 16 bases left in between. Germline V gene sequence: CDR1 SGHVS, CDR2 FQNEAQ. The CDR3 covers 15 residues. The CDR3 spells CASTPRALSNYGYTF. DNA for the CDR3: TGTGCCAGCACCCCGAGGGCGTTGAGTAACTATGGCTACACCTTC.

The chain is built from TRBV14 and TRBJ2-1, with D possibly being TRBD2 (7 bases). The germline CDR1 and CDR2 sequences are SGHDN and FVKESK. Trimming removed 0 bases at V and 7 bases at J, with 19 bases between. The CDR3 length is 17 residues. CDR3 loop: CASSQEVVGRGQNEQFF. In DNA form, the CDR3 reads TGTGCCAGCAGCCAAGAAGTGGTTGGGAGGGGACAAAATGAGCAGTTCTTC.

CDR3 sequence (DNA): TGCGCCAGCAGCACCGCAGGGGGCTTTAATGCAGATACGCAGTATTTT. Protein product: CASSTAGGFNADTQYF. This chain uses TRBV5-1 with TRBJ2-3, with 8 bases matching TRBD1. Trimming removed 4 bases from V and 4 bases from J; junction bases left unmatched: 11. CDR3 length: 16 residues. In germline, CDR1 is SGHRS, CDR2 YFSETQ. Supplemented by reference TRBV5-1 and TRBJ2-3, the full variable domain reads KAGVTQTPRYLIKTRGQQVTLSCSPISGHRSVSWYQQTPGQGLQFLFEYFSETQRNKGNFPGRFSGRQFSNSRSEMNVSTLELGDSALYLCASSTAGGFNADTQYFGPGTRLTVL.

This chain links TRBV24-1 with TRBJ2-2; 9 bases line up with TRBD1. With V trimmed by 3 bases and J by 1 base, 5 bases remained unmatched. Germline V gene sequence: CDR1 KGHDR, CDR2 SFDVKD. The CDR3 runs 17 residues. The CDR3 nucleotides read TGTGCCACCAGTGATCCAACAGGGGGCAAGAACACCGGGGAGCTGTTTTTT. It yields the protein CATSDPTGGKNTGELFF.

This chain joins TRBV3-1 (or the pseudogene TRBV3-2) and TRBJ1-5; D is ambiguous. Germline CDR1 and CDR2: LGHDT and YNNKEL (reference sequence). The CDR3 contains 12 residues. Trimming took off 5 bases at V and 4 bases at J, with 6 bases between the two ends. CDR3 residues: CASSGGNQPQHF. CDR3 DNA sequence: TGTGCCAGCAGCGGAGGGAATCAGCCCCAGCATTTT.

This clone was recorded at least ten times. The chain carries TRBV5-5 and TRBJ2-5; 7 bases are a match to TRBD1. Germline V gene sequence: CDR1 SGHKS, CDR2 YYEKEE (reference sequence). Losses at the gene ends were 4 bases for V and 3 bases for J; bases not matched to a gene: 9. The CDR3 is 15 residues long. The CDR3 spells CASSAGTENKETQYF. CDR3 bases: TGTGCCAGCAGCGCCGGGACAGAAAATAAAGAGACCCAGTACTTC.

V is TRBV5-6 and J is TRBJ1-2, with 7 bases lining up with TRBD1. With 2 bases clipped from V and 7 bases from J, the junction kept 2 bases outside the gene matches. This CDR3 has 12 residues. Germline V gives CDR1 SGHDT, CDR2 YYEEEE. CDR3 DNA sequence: TGTGCCAGCAGCTTCGCAGGGGGTGGCTACACCTTC. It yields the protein CASSFAGGGYTF.

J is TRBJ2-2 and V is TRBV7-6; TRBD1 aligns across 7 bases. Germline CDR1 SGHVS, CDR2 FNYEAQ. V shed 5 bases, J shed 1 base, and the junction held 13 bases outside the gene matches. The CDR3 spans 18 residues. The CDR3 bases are TGTGCCAGCAGCCCACTCCTCGGGACAGAGATGAACACCGGGGAGCTGTTTTTT. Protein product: CASSPLLGTEMNTGELFF.

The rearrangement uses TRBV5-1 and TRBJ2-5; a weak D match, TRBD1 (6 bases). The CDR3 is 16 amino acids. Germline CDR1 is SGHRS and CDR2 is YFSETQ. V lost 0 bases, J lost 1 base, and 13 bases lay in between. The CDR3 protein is CASSLAFTGPQETQYF. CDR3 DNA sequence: TGCGCCAGCAGCTTGGCCTTTACAGGGCCCCAAGAGACCCAGTACTTC.

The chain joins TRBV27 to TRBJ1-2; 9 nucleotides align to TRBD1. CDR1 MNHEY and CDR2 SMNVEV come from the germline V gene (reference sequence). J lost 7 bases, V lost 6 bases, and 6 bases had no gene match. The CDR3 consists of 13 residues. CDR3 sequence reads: CASRAGTGTGYTF. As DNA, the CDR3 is TGTGCCAGCAGGGCCGGGACAGGGACTGGCTACACCTTC.

The DNA for the CDR3 is TGTGCCAGCAGCTCGACAGACTTCTATGGCTACACCTTC. Protein: CASSSTDFYGYTF. The rearrangement joins TRBV7-6 to TRBJ1-2; D is perhaps TRBD1 (5 bases). V lost 4 bases and J lost 4, with 10 bases in between. Germline CDR1 reads SGHVS; CDR2 reads FNYEAQ. The CDR3 loop spans 13 amino acids.

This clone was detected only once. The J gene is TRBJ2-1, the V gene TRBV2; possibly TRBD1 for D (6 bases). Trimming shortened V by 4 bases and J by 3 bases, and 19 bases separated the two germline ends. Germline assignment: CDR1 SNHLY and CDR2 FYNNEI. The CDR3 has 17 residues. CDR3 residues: CASSAHTGTRNYNEQFF. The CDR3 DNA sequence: TGTGCCAGCAGTGCCCACACCGGGACAAGAAACTACAATGAGCAGTTCTTC.

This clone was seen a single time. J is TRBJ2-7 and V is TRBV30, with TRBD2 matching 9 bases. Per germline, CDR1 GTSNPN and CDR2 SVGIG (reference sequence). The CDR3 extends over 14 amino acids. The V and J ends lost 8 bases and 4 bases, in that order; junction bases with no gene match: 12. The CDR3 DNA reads TGTGCCACAAGTCTCACAGCGGGAGGTTACGAGCAGTACTTC. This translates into CATSLTAGGYEQYF.

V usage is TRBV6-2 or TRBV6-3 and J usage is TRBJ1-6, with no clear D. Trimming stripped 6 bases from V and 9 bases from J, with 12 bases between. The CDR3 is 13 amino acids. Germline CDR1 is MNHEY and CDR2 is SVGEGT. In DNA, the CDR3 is TGTGCCAGCAGCCCGAAAGGACTTTCACCCCTCCACTTT. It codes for CASSPKGLSPLHF.

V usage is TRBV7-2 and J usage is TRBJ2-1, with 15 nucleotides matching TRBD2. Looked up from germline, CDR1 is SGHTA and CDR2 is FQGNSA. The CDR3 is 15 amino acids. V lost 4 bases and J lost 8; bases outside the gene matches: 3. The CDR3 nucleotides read TGTGCCAGCAGCTGGACTAGCGGGGGGGCGGATGAGCAGTTCTTC. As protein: CASSWTSGGADEQFF.

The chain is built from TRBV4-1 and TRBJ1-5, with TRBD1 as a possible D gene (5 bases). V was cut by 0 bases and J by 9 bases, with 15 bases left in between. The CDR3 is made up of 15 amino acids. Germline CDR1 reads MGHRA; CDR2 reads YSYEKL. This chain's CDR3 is CASSQDPGAQGPQHF. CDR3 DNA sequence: TGCGCCAGCAGCCAAGATCCCGGAGCTCAGGGGCCCCAGCATTTT.

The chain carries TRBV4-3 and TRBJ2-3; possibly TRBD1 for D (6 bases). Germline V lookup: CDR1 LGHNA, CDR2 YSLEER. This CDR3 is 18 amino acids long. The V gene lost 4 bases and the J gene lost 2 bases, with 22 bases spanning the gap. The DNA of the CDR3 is TGCGCCAGCAGCCTCCTACCCTTAACCGGGACAAACACAGATACGCAGTATTTT. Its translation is CASSLLPLTGTNTDTQYF.

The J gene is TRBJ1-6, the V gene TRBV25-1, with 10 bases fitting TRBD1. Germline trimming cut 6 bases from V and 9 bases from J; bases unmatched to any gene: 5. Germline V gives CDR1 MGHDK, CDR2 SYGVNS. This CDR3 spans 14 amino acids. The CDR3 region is CASRFGTGASPLHF. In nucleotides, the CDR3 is TGTGCCAGCAGGTTTGGGACAGGGGCTTCACCCCTCCACTTT.

In nucleotides, the CDR3 is TGTGCCAGCAGCTTAGGTCCGCCGAGCACCGGGGAGCTGTTTTTT. The encoded protein is CASSLGPPSTGELFF. V usage is TRBV7-9 and J usage is TRBJ2-2, with D unresolved. This CDR3 comprises 15 residues. Germline lookup yields CDR1 SEHNR and CDR2 FQNEAQ (reference sequence). Trimming cost V 1 base and J 4 bases, with 10 bases left between them. Complete variable domain (other parts from reference TRBV7-9 and TRBJ2-2): DTGVSQNPRHKITKRGQNVTFRCDPISEHNRLYWYRQTLGQGPEFLTYFQNEAQLEKSRLLSDRFSAERPKGSFSTLEIQRTEQGDSAMYLCASSLGPPSTGELFFGEGSRLTVL.

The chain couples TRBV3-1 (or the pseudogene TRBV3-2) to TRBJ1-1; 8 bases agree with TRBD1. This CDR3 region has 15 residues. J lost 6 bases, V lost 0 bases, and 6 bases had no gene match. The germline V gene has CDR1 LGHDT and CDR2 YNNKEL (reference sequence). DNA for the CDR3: TGTGCCAGCAGCCAAGATGTCGGACAGGGCGCTGAAGCTTTCTTT. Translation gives CASSQDVGQGAEAFF.

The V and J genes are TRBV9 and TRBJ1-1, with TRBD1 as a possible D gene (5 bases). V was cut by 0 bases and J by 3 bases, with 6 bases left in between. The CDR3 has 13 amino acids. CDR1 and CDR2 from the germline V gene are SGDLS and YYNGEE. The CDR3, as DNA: TGTGCCAGCAGCGTAGTAGGGGACACTGAAGCTTTCTTT. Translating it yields CASSVVGDTEAFF.

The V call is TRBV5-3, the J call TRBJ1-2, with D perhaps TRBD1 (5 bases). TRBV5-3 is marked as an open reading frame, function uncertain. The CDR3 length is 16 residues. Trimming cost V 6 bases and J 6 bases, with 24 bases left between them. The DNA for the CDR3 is TGTGCCAGAATCCTGGGGGGGATTTCGCCTATTCATGGCTACACCTTC. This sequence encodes CARILGGISPIHGYTF.

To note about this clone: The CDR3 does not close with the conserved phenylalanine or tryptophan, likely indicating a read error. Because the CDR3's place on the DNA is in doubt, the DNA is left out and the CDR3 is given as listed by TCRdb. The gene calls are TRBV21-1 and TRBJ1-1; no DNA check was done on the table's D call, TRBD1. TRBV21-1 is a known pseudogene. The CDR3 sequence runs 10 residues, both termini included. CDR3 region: CASSKVGQGV.

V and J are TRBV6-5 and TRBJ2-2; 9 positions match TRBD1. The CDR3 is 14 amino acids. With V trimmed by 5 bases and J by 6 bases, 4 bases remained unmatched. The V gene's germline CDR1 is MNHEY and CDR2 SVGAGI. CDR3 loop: CASSKRTGAGELFF. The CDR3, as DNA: TGTGCCAGCAGTAAAAGGACAGGGGCCGGGGAGCTGTTTTTT.

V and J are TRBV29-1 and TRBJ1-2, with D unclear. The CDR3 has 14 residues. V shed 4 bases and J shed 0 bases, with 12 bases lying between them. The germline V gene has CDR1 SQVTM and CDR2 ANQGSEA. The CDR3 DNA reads TGCAGCGTTGGCAGTTCCCCTGCTAACTATGGCTACACCTTC. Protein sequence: CSVGSSPANYGYTF.